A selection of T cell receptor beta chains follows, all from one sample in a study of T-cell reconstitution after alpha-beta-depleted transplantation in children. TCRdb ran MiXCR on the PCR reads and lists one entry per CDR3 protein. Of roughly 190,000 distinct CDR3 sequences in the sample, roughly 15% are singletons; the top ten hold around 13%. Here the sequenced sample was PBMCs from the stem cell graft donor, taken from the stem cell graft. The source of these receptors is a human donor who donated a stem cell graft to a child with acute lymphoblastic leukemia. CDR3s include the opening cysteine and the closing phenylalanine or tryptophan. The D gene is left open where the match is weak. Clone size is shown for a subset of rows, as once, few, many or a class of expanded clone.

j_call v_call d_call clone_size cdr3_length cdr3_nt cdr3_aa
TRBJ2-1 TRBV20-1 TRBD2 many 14 TGCAGTGCTAGGGCACTAGCGGGGATCAATGAGCAGTTCTTC CSARALAGINEQFF
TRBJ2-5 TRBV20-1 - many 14 TGCAGTGCTCCCAAGGGGGTCCAATCGGAGACCCAGTACTTC CSAPKGVQSETQYF
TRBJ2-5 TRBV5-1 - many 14 TGCGCCAGCAGCTTGAGGACGGGGCGAGAGACCCAGTACTTC CASSLRTGRETQYF
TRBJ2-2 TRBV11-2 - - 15 TGTGCCAGCAGCTTAAGAGGCCGGGACACCGGGGAGCTGTTTTTT CASSLRGRDTGELFF
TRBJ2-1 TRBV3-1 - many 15 TGTGCCAGCAGGAGGAAGGACAGCGCCTACAATGAGCAGTTCTTC CASRRKDSAYNEQFF
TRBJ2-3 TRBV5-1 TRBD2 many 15 TGCGCCAGCAGCCCGACGGACGGGAGGACAGATACGCAGTATTTT CASSPTDGRTDTQYF
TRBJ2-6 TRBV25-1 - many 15 TGTGCCAGCAGTAGGGGGGGCACTGGGGCCAACGTCCTGACTTTC CASSRGGTGANVLTF
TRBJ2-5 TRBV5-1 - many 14 TGCGCCAGCAGCTTGGAAGGATTCCAAGAGACCCAGTACTTC CASSLEGFQETQYF
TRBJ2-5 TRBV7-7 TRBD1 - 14 TGTGCTAGCAGCCGTGGGACAGGGAGGGAGACCCAGTACTTC CASSRGTGRETQYF
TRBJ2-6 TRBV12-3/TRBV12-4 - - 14 TGTGCCAGCCGTCAGAGCTCTGGGGCCAACGTCCTGACTTTC CASRQSSGANVLTF
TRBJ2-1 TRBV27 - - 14 TGTGCCAGCAGTTCAGCACTTCAGGGGAGTGAGCAGTTCTTC CASSSALQGSEQFF
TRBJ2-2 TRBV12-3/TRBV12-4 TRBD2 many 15 TGTGCCAGCAGGGGGGGAGGGACTTCCACCGGGGAGCTGTTTTTT CASRGGGTSTGELFF
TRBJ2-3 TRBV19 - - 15 TGTGCCAGTGCTGGGGGCACCACTAGCACAGATACGCAGTATTTT CASAGGTTSTDTQYF
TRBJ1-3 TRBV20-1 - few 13 TGCAGTGCTTCGCCCCTGGGAGGAAACACCATATATTTT CSASPLGGNTIYF
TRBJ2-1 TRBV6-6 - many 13 TGTGCCAGCAGTAATTCCCTTGGGGGTGAGCAGTTCTTC CASSNSLGGEQFF
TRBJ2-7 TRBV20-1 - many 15 TGCAGTGCTAGAGTCGTAGCCACGGGAGCCTACGAGCAGTACTTC CSARVVATGAYEQYF
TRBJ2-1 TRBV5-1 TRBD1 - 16 TGCGCCAGCAGCCCTAAGGTAGGGACAGGGTCCAATGAGCAGTTCTTC CASSPKVGTGSNEQFF
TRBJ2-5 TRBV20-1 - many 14 TGCAGTGCTAGAGGGGACCGATCGGTAGAGACCCAGTACTTC CSARGDRSVETQYF
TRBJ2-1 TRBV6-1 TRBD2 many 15 TGTGCCAGCAAGATAAGCGGGAGGACGGGCAATGAGCAGTTCTTC CASKISGRTGNEQFF
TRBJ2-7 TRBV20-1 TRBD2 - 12 TGCAGTGCTAGGCCCTGGGGGGGCGAGCAGTACTTC CSARPWGGEQYF
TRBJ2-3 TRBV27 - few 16 TGTGCCAGCAGTTCTCGAAGACTAGGGGCCTTAGATACGCAGTATTTT CASSSRRLGALDTQYF
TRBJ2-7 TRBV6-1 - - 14 TGTGCCAGCAGTAGGGACCACTCCTCCTACGAGCAGTACTTC CASSRDHSSYEQYF
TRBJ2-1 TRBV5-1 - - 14 TGCGCCAGCAGCTTGAGGGGCGAGGTCAATGAGCAGTTCTTC CASSLRGEVNEQFF
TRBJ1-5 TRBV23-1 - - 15 TGCGCCAGCAGTCAACCGAGACCTAGCAATCAGCCCCAGCATTTT CASSQPRPSNQPQHF
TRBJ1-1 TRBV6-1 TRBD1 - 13 TGTGCCAGCAGTGTTGACAGGGACACTGAAGCTTTCTTT CASSVDRDTEAFF
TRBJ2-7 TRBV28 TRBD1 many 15 TGTGCCAGCAGCCTTCCGACAGGGGGGTACTACGAGCAGTACTTC CASSLPTGGYYEQYF
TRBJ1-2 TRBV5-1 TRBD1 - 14 TGCGCCAGCAGCTTGGACAGGGGGCAGAGTGGCTACACCTTC CASSLDRGQSGYTF
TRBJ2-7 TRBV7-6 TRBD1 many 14 TGTGCCAGCAGTTCGGGACAGGGCGAATACGAGCAGTACTTC CASSSGQGEYEQYF
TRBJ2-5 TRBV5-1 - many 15 TGCGCCAGCAGCTTGGCTCGGGGGAGGCAAGAGACCCAGTACTTC CASSLARGRQETQYF
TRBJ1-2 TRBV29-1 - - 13 TGCAGCGTTAAATGGGGGACGGTCTATGGCTACACCTTC CSVKWGTVYGYTF
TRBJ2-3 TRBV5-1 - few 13 TGCGCCAGCAGCCCACCGAACACAGATACGCAGTATTTT CASSPPNTDTQYF
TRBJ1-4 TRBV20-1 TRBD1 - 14 TGCAGTGCTAGACAGGGGGCGACTAATGAAAAACTGTTTTTT CSARQGATNEKLFF
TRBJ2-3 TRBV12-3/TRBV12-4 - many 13 TGTGCCAGCAGTTTAACCCAGGCAGATACGCAGTATTTT CASSLTQADTQYF
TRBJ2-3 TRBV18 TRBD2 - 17 TGTGCCAGCTCACCGGTGGCTAGCGGGAGTTGGACAGATACGCAGTATTTT CASSPVASGSWTDTQYF
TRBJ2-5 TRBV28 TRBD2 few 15 TGTGCCAGCAGTTTGTTTCAGCGGGAAGGCGAGACCCAGTACTTC CASSLFQREGETQYF
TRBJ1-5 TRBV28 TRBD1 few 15 TGTGCCAGCAGTCTTGCAGGGGGCCCCAATCAGCCCCAGCATTTT CASSLAGGPNQPQHF
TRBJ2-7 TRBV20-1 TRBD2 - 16 TGCAGTGCTAGAGATCTCCTGGGGACTAGCGGGAACGAGCAGTACTTC CSARDLLGTSGNEQYF